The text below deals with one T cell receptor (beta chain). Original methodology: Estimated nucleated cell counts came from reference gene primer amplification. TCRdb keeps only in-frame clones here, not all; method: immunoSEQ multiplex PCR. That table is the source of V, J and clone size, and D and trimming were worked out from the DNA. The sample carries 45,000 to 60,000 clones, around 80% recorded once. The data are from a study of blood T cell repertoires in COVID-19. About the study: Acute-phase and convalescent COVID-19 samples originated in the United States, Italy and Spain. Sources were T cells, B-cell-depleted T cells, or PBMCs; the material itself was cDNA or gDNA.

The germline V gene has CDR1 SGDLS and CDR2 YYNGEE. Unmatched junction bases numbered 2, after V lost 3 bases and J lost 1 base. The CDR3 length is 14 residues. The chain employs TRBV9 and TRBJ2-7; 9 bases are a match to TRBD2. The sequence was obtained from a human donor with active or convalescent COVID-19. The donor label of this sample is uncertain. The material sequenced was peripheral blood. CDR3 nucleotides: TGTGCCAGCAGCGGTGCGGGAGGGTCCTACGAGCAGTACTTC. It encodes CASSGAGGSYEQYF.